This is a list of T cell receptor beta chains from one sample in a study of OX40 agonist ivuxolimab in advanced cancers. Only in-frame clones appear in the TCRdb table, and some are missing; sequencing was by immunoSEQ multiplex PCR. Of about 48,000 clones in the sample, approximately 85% were seen once. The sequences come from CD4+ or CD8+ T cells sorted from blood, collected in a trial of the OX40 agonist ivuxolimab. All receptors come from an adult with an advanced solid tumor such as melanoma, head and neck, liver or kidney cancer. Both conserved end residues are part of each CDR3. Fields, in order: J gene, clone size, V gene, CDR3 length, D gene, CDR3 protein, CDR3 DNA. A D gene is named only where the DNA matches it firmly. Size is omitted from some rows. Given values are once, few, many or a class for expanded clones.

j_call: TRBJ1-2
clone_size: .
v_call: TRBV5-1
cdr3_length: 15
d_call: .
cdr3_aa: CASSLPGLDRYGYTF
cdr3_nt: TGCGCCAGCAGCTTGCCGGGGCTCGACCGCTATGGCTACACCTTC

j_call: TRBJ2-2
clone_size: once
v_call: TRBV7-6
cdr3_length: 18
d_call: TRBD2
cdr3_aa: CASSPGLAGGPATGELFF
cdr3_nt: TGTGCCAGCAGCCCGGGACTAGCGGGAGGGCCAGCAACTGGGGAGCTGTTTTTT

j_call: TRBJ1-1
clone_size: .
v_call: TRBV19
cdr3_length: 15
d_call: .
cdr3_aa: CASSSGGNRWTEAFF
cdr3_nt: TGTGCCAGTAGTTCCGGGGGAAACAGGTGGACTGAAGCTTTCTTT

j_call: TRBJ2-2
clone_size: .
v_call: TRBV21-1
cdr3_length: 18
d_call: .
cdr3_aa: CASSILGLASLVTGELFF
cdr3_nt: TGTGCCAGCAGCATCCTGGGACTAGCGAGTTTGGTCACCGGGGAGCTGTTTTTT

j_call: TRBJ1-5
clone_size: .
v_call: TRBV4-1
cdr3_length: 12
d_call: .
cdr3_aa: CASSQVGRPQHF
cdr3_nt: TGCGCCAGCAGCCAAGTGGGGCGGCCCCAGCATTTT

j_call: TRBJ2-7
clone_size: .
v_call: TRBV5-6
cdr3_length: 16
d_call: .
cdr3_aa: CASSSLGMALSYEQYF
cdr3_nt: TGTGCCAGCAGCTCCCTCGGGATGGCCCTCTCCTACGAGCAGTACTTC

j_call: TRBJ1-3
clone_size: .
v_call: TRBV29-1
cdr3_length: 14
d_call: .
cdr3_aa: CSVQDRVPGNTIYF
cdr3_nt: TGCAGCGTTCAGGATAGGGTTCCTGGAAACACCATATATTTT

j_call: TRBJ2-7
clone_size: .
v_call: TRBV7-2
cdr3_length: 15
d_call: TRBD1
cdr3_aa: CASSLGTGGSYEQYF
cdr3_nt: TGTGCCAGCAGCCTTGGGACAGGGGGCTCCTACGAGCAGTACTTC

j_call: TRBJ2-5
clone_size: .
v_call: TRBV4-3
cdr3_length: 15
d_call: .
cdr3_aa: CASSHNRGAGETQYF
cdr3_nt: TGCGCCAGCAGCCATAATCGGGGAGCGGGAGAGACCCAGTACTTC

j_call: TRBJ1-6
clone_size: .
v_call: TRBV27
cdr3_length: 15
d_call: TRBD1
cdr3_aa: CASSPTTGVRSPLHF
cdr3_nt: TGTGCCAGCAGTCCAACGACAGGGGTTCGTTCACCCCTCCACTTT

j_call: TRBJ2-1
clone_size: .
v_call: TRBV4-2
cdr3_length: 17
d_call: TRBD2
cdr3_aa: CASSQELGGTSRNEQFF
cdr3_nt: TGTGCCAGCAGCCAAGAGTTGGGGGGGACTAGTCGAAATGAGCAGTTCTTC

j_call: TRBJ1-1
clone_size: .
v_call: TRBV7-6
cdr3_length: 15
d_call: .
cdr3_aa: CASSLYMGRGYEAFF
cdr3_nt: TGTGCCAGCAGCTTATACATGGGCAGGGGCTATGAAGCTTTCTTT

j_call: TRBJ1-6
clone_size: .
v_call: TRBV11-2
cdr3_length: 14
d_call: .
cdr3_aa: CASSLALQGSPLHF
cdr3_nt: TGTGCCAGCAGCTTAGCCTTACAGGGTTCACCCCTCCACTTT

j_call: TRBJ1-2
clone_size: .
v_call: TRBV18
cdr3_length: 12
d_call: .
cdr3_aa: CASSRDSYGYTF
cdr3_nt: TGTGCCAGCTCACGAGACAGTTATGGCTACACCTTC

j_call: TRBJ2-2
clone_size: .
v_call: TRBV7-6
cdr3_length: 13
d_call: .
cdr3_aa: CASRSWKTGELFF
cdr3_nt: TGTGCCAGCAGATCCTGGAAGACCGGGGAGCTGTTTTTT

j_call: TRBJ2-5
clone_size: .
v_call: TRBV5-1
cdr3_length: 16
d_call: .
cdr3_aa: CASSLSGASGQETQYF
cdr3_nt: TGCGCCAGCAGCTTAAGCGGAGCCTCCGGACAAGAGACCCAGTACTTC

j_call: TRBJ2-5
clone_size: .
v_call: TRBV5-1
cdr3_length: 14
d_call: .
cdr3_aa: CASSVVGQGETQYF
cdr3_nt: TGCGCCAGCAGCGTCGTGGGGCAAGGAGAGACCCAGTACTTC

j_call: TRBJ2-1
clone_size: once
v_call: TRBV29-1
cdr3_length: 11
d_call: TRBD2
cdr3_aa: CSVEEASGGIF
cdr3_nt: TGCAGCGTTGAAGAGGCTAGCGGGGGGATCTTC

j_call: TRBJ2-1
clone_size: .
v_call: TRBV21-1
cdr3_length: 20
d_call: .
cdr3_aa: CASSKASREPPPSPYNEQFF
cdr3_nt: TGTGCCAGCAGCAAAGCCAGCAGGGAACCACCCCCGAGCCCATACAATGAGCAGTTCTTC

j_call: TRBJ2-7
clone_size: .
v_call: TRBV6-5
cdr3_length: 11
d_call: .
cdr3_aa: CASMGSYEQYF
cdr3_nt: TGTGCCAGTATGGGCTCCTACGAGCAGTACTTC

j_call: TRBJ2-7
clone_size: .
v_call: TRBV7-2
cdr3_length: 13
d_call: .
cdr3_aa: CASSTRQVPEQYF
cdr3_nt: TGTGCCAGCAGCACAAGACAGGTTCCCGAGCAGTACTTC

j_call: TRBJ1-5
clone_size: .
v_call: TRBV7-2
cdr3_length: 13
d_call: .
cdr3_aa: CASSFYSNQPQHF
cdr3_nt: TGTGCCAGCAGCTTTTATAGCAATCAGCCCCAGCATTTT

j_call: TRBJ1-3
clone_size: .
v_call: TRBV18
cdr3_length: 16
d_call: .
cdr3_aa: CASSPGMGASGNTIYF
cdr3_nt: TGTGCCAGCTCACCCGGCATGGGGGCCTCTGGAAACACCATATATTTT

j_call: TRBJ2-1
clone_size: .
v_call: TRBV9
cdr3_length: 13
d_call: .
cdr3_aa: CASSVADPTEQFF
cdr3_nt: TGTGCCAGCAGCGTAGCTGACCCCACTGAGCAGTTCTTC

j_call: TRBJ2-5
clone_size: .
v_call: TRBV18
cdr3_length: 16
d_call: .
cdr3_aa: CASSPRRAVSQETQYF
cdr3_nt: TGTGCCAGCTCACCCCGGAGAGCGGTTAGTCAAGAGACCCAGTACTTC

j_call: TRBJ2-7
clone_size: .
v_call: TRBV28
cdr3_length: 14
d_call: TRBD1
cdr3_aa: CASSYRGRPYEQYF
cdr3_nt: TGTGCCAGCAGTTACAGGGGGCGCCCCTACGAGCAGTACTTC

j_call: TRBJ1-1
clone_size: .
v_call: TRBV2
cdr3_length: 12
d_call: TRBD1
cdr3_aa: CASSSGQGRTFF
cdr3_nt: TGTGCCAGCAGTTCGGGACAGGGTAGAACTTTCTTT

j_call: TRBJ2-7
clone_size: .
v_call: TRBV4-1
cdr3_length: 13
d_call: .
cdr3_aa: CASSISRSYEQYF
cdr3_nt: TGCGCCAGCAGCATCTCTCGGTCCTACGAGCAGTACTTC

j_call: TRBJ2-3
clone_size: .
v_call: TRBV6-4
cdr3_length: 16
d_call: TRBD2
cdr3_aa: CASSSTSGGGTDTQYF
cdr3_nt: TGTGCCAGCAGTTCGACTAGCGGGGGGGGCACAGATACGCAGTATTTT

j_call: TRBJ2-7
clone_size: .
v_call: TRBV7-3
cdr3_length: 14
d_call: TRBD1
cdr3_aa: CASSFNRGLYEQYF
cdr3_nt: TGTGCCAGCAGCTTTAACAGGGGGCTTTACGAGCAGTACTTC

j_call: TRBJ2-2
clone_size: few
v_call: TRBV19
cdr3_length: 14
d_call: .
cdr3_aa: CASSQAGYTGELFF
cdr3_nt: TGTGCCAGTAGTCAGGCAGGGTACACCGGGGAGCTGTTTTTT

j_call: TRBJ2-7
clone_size: .
v_call: TRBV18
cdr3_length: 14
d_call: .
cdr3_aa: CASSPKDSVYQQYF
cdr3_nt: TGTGCCAGCTCACCCAAGGACAGTGTGTATCAGCAGTACTTC

j_call: TRBJ1-5
clone_size: .
v_call: TRBV4-2
cdr3_length: 15
d_call: .
cdr3_aa: CASSQVSAGDQPQHF
cdr3_nt: TGTGCCAGCAGCCAAGTCTCTGCAGGGGATCAGCCCCAGCATTTT

j_call: TRBJ1-1
clone_size: .
v_call: TRBV5-3
cdr3_length: 14
d_call: .
cdr3_aa: CARSFPTPNTEAFF
cdr3_nt: TGTGCCAGAAGCTTCCCCACCCCGAACACTGAAGCTTTCTTT

j_call: TRBJ2-1
clone_size: .
v_call: TRBV13
cdr3_length: 16
d_call: TRBD2
cdr3_aa: CASSPKLAGPYNEQFF
cdr3_nt: TGTGCCAGCAGCCCCAAACTAGCGGGCCCTTACAATGAGCAGTTCTTC

j_call: TRBJ2-1
clone_size: .
v_call: TRBV5-1
cdr3_length: 15
d_call: .
cdr3_aa: CASSDDWSSYNEQFF
cdr3_nt: TGCGCCAGCAGCGACGACTGGAGCTCCTACAATGAGCAGTTCTTC

j_call: TRBJ2-3
clone_size: .
v_call: TRBV5-4
cdr3_length: 17
d_call: TRBD2
cdr3_aa: CASSLSASGTSTDTQYF
cdr3_nt: TGTGCCAGCAGCTTGTCGGCTAGCGGGACCAGCACAGATACGCAGTATTTT

j_call: TRBJ2-3
clone_size: .
v_call: TRBV6-6
cdr3_length: 13
d_call: .
cdr3_aa: CASSGQSTDTQYF
cdr3_nt: TGTGCCAGCAGTGGACAAAGCACAGATACGCAGTATTTT

j_call: TRBJ2-1
clone_size: .
v_call: TRBV19
cdr3_length: 14
d_call: .
cdr3_aa: CASTPALSYNEQFF
cdr3_nt: TGTGCCAGTACCCCGGCCCTCTCCTACAATGAGCAGTTCTTC

j_call: TRBJ2-7
clone_size: .
v_call: TRBV7-8
cdr3_length: 18
d_call: TRBD2
cdr3_aa: CASSLGPFSGGDLREQYF
cdr3_nt: TGTGCCAGCAGCCTAGGACCTTTTAGCGGGGGGGATCTAAGAGAGCAGTACTTC

j_call: TRBJ2-3
clone_size: .
v_call: TRBV7-9
cdr3_length: 17
d_call: .
cdr3_aa: CASSFDTRGDPTDTQYF
cdr3_nt: TGTGCCAGCAGCTTTGACACCAGGGGGGACCCCACAGATACGCAGTATTTT

j_call: TRBJ2-1
clone_size: .
v_call: TRBV25-1
cdr3_length: 13
d_call: .
cdr3_aa: CASSESRGTEQFF
cdr3_nt: TGTGCCAGCAGTGAATCCCGGGGAACAGAGCAGTTCTTC

j_call: TRBJ2-1
clone_size: .
v_call: TRBV5-6
cdr3_length: 16
d_call: .
cdr3_aa: CASTDRRQLKINEQFF
cdr3_nt: TGTGCCAGCACCGACAGGCGCCAACTTAAAATAAATGAGCAGTTCTTC

j_call: TRBJ1-5
clone_size: .
v_call: TRBV12-5
cdr3_length: 15
d_call: .
cdr3_aa: CASALAGTGNQPQHF
cdr3_nt: TGTGCTAGTGCTCTCGCGGGGACGGGCAATCAGCCCCAGCATTTT

j_call: TRBJ2-1
clone_size: .
v_call: TRBV9
cdr3_length: 15
d_call: TRBD1
cdr3_aa: CASSAWTGGRNEQFF
cdr3_nt: TGTGCCAGCAGCGCCTGGACAGGGGGACGCAATGAGCAGTTCTTC

j_call: TRBJ2-6
clone_size: .
v_call: TRBV5-4
cdr3_length: 13
d_call: .
cdr3_aa: CASSLSGANVLTF
cdr3_nt: TGTGCCAGCAGCTTATCTGGGGCCAACGTCCTGACTTTC

j_call: TRBJ2-6
clone_size: .
v_call: TRBV7-3
cdr3_length: 16
d_call: .
cdr3_aa: CASSLTGDEGANVLTF
cdr3_nt: TGTGCCAGCAGCTTAACGGGAGACGAAGGGGCCAACGTCCTGACTTTC

j_call: TRBJ1-1
clone_size: .
v_call: TRBV14
cdr3_length: 12
d_call: .
cdr3_aa: CASSLIGTEAFF
cdr3_nt: TGTGCCAGCAGCCTCATCGGGACTGAAGCTTTCTTT

j_call: TRBJ2-3
clone_size: .
v_call: TRBV19
cdr3_length: 13
d_call: .
cdr3_aa: CATRDKRVDTQYF
cdr3_nt: TGTGCCACTAGGGACAAAAGGGTAGATACGCAGTATTTT

j_call: TRBJ2-1
clone_size: once
v_call: TRBV27
cdr3_length: 14
d_call: .
cdr3_aa: CASSLSPVRIEQFF
cdr3_nt: TGTGCCAGCAGTTTATCGCCCGTTAGGATCGAGCAGTTCTTC

j_call: TRBJ2-5
clone_size: .
v_call: TRBV9
cdr3_length: 16
d_call: TRBD1
cdr3_aa: CASSVDAGQGEETQYF
cdr3_nt: TGTGCCAGCAGCGTAGACGCGGGCCAGGGGGAAGAGACCCAGTACTTC

j_call: TRBJ1-3
clone_size: .
v_call: TRBV19
cdr3_length: 14
d_call: .
cdr3_aa: CASSIEASGNTIYF
cdr3_nt: TGTGCCAGTAGTATAGAAGCCTCTGGAAACACCATATATTTT

j_call: TRBJ1-1
clone_size: .
v_call: TRBV18
cdr3_length: 14
d_call: .
cdr3_aa: CASSPTRENTEAFF
cdr3_nt: TGTGCCAGCTCACCAACAAGGGAGAACACTGAAGCTTTCTTT

j_call: TRBJ1-1
clone_size: .
v_call: TRBV5-1
cdr3_length: 13
d_call: .
cdr3_aa: CASSLGRNTEAFF
cdr3_nt: TGCGCCAGCAGCTTGGGGAGGAATACTGAAGCTTTCTTT

j_call: TRBJ1-1
clone_size: .
v_call: TRBV6-1
cdr3_length: 16
d_call: TRBD1
cdr3_aa: CASSERPGGMNTEAFF
cdr3_nt: TGTGCCAGCAGTGAAAGGCCAGGGGGAATGAACACTGAAGCTTTCTTT

j_call: TRBJ2-5
clone_size: .
v_call: TRBV28
cdr3_length: 17
d_call: .
cdr3_aa: CASSPIRAGTHQETQYF
cdr3_nt: TGTGCCAGCAGTCCGATACGGGCAGGGACGCACCAAGAGACCCAGTACTTC